This T cell receptor beta chain was observed in a study of blood T cell repertoires in COVID-19. On the study more broadly: From the United States, Italy and Spain came samples of acute and convalescent COVID-19. Sample material is recorded as cDNA or gDNA derived from T cells, B-cell-depleted T cells, or PBMCs.

Sequencing was performed with immunoSEQ multiplex PCR; in TCRdb, only in-frame clones are kept and a portion is missing. In the table there are 200,000 or so clones, over 65% of which are singletons. The CDR3 consists of 15 residues. Trimming removed 0 bases from V and 6 bases from J, with 14 bases in between. Germline CDR1 and CDR2: LNHDA and SQIVND (reference sequence). The Seattle site enrolled patients during active infection and followed them longitudinally. The receptor was derived from a person aged 70 to 85 with COVID-19, enrolled during active disease. The sequencing sample was made of peripheral blood. The genes are TRBV19 and TRBJ1-2; D possibly corresponds to TRBD1 (5 bases). The CDR3 sequence: CASSIDRDWGNGYTF. CDR3 sequence (DNA): TGTGCCAGTAGTATAGATCGGGACTGGGGGAATGGCTACACCTTC.